This TCR beta chain was identified in a study of cytomegalovirus exposure and HLA in healthy donors. Study as a whole: Prior work identified 117 million unique TCR beta sequences in approximately 180 million T cells. The early release's HLA-typed donors yielded roughly 85 million unique TCRs.

As concerns this clone: Antigen specificity is unknown.

CDR3 length: 14 residues. Germline CDR1 is SGHTA and CDR2 is FQGNSA. Trimming left V 3 bases short and J 6 bases short, with 13 bases between. The study, taken as a whole, reports: In presence/absence analyses, roughly uniform sequencing depth across donors was assumed. As a later analysis revealed, most CMV-associated TCR beta chains appeared HLA-restricted.

In the PCR, 60 Vbeta and 13 Jbeta primers were used. Sequenced by immunoSEQ multiplex PCR; TCRdb stores in-frame clones only, minus some. The table lists some 170,000 clones, about 80% of them singletons, with roughly 1.2% in the top ten. The clonotype comes from a woman in her fifties or sixties in good health and CMV-seronegative. This chain links TRBV7-2 with TRBJ2-3, with D possibly being TRBD1 (6 bases). Sequencing used PBMCs. CDR3 nucleotides: TGTGCCAGCAGCTTCAATCAGGGGTCGGATACGCAGTATTTT. The encoded protein is CASSFNQGSDTQYF.